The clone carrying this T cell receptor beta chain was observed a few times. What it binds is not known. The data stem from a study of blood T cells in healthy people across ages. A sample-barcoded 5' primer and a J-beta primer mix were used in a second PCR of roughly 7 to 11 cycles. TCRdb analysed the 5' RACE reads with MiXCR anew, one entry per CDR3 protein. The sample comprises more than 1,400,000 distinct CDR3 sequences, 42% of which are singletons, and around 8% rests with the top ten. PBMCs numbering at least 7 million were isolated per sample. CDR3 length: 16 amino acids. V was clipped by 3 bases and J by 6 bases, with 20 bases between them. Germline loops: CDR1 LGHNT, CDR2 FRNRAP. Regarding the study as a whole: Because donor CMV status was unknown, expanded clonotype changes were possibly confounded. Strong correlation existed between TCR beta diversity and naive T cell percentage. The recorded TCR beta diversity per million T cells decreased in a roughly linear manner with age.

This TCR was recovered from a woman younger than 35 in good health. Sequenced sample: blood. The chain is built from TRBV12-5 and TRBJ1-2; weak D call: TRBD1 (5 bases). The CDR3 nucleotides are TGTGCTAGTGGTTTACGGACCGGACAAAACGGCCATGGCTACACCTTC. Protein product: CASGLRTGQNGHGYTF.